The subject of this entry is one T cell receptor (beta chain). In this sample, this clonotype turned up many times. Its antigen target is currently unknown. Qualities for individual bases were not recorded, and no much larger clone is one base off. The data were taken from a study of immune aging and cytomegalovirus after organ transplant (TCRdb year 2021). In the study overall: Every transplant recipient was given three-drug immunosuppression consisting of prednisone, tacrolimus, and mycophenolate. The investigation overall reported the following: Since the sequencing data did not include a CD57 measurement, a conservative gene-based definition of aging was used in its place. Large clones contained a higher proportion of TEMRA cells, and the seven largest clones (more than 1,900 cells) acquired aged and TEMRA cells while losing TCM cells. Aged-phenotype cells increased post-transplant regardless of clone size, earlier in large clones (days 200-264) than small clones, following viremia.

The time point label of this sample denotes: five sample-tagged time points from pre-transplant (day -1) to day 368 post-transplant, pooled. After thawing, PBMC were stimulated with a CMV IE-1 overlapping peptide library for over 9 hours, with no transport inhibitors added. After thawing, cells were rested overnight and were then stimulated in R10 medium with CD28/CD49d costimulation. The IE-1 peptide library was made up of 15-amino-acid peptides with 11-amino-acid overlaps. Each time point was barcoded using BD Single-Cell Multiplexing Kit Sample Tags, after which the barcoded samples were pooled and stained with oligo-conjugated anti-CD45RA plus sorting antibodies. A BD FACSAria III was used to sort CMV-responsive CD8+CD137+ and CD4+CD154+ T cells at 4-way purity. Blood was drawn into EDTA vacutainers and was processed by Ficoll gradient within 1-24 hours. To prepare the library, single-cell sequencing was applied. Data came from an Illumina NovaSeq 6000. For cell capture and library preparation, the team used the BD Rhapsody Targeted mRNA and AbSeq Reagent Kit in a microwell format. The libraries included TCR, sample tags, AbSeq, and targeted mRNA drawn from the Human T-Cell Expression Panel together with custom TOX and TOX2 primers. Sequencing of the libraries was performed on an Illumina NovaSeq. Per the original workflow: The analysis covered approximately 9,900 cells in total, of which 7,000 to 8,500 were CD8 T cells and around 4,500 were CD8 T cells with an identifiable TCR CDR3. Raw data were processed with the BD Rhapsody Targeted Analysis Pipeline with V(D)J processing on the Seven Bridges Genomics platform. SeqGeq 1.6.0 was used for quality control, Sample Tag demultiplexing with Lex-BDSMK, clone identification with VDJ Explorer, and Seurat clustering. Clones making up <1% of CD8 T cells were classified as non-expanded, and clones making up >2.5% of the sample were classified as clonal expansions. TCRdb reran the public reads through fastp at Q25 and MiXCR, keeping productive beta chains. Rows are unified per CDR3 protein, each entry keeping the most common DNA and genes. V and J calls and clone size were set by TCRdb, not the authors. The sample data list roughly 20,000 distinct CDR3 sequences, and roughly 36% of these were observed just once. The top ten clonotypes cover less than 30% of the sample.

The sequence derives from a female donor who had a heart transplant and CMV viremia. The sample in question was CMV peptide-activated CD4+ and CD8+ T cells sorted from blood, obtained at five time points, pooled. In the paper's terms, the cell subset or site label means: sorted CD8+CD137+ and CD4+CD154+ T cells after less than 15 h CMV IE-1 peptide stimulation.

At the DNA level, the sequence is TGTGCCAGCGCGGAGGGGACAGGGGACCTGTGGGAGACCCAGTACTTC. The resulting protein is CASAEGTGDLWETQYF. The rearranged chain carries TRBV6-1 and TRBJ2-5; 10 central bases correspond to TRBD1. The CDR3 runs 16 amino acids, cysteine and phenylalanine included. Of all the DNA, just the CDR3 is kept, 48 bases in frame from base 1. The germline V end is reduced by 8 bases and the J end by 5 bases; junction bases left unmatched: 14. Via the germline V gene, CDR1 is MNHNS and CDR2 SASEGT.